These 23 T cell receptor beta chains were sequenced from one sample in a study of identical twins. TCRdb re-derived calls from the 5' RACE reads in MiXCR, one entry per CDR3 protein. In the table there are roughly 240,000 distinct CDR3 sequences, 7.5% of which are singletons. This same sample was also part of a study on yellow fever vaccine responses in identical twins.

The specimen was CD8+ T cells sorted from blood. Receptor source: a young woman in good health.

This clonotype was seen ten or more times. V usage is TRBV6-5 and J usage is TRBJ2-7; the D is unclear. This CDR3 contains 13 residues. Per germline, CDR1 MNHEY and CDR2 SVGAGI. Trimming left V 3 bases short and J 3 bases short, with 9 bases between. The CDR3 sequence is CASSYGRNYEQYF. Written as DNA, the CDR3 is TGTGCCAGCAGTTATGGAAGGAACTACGAGCAGTACTTC.

The V and J genes are TRBV28 and TRBJ2-1; D is uncertain. V was cut by 1 base and J by 1 base, with 8 bases left in between. The CDR3 consists of 15 residues. Per germline, CDR1 MDHEN and CDR2 SYDVKM. The CDR3 coding sequence is TGTGCCAGCAGTTTATTAGAGGCGTCCTACAATGAGCAGTTCTTC. The encoded protein is CASSLLEASYNEQFF.

The sample holds many counts of this clonotype. The chain is built from TRBV28 and TRBJ2-3; 11 bases match TRBD2. V shed 6 bases, J shed 5 bases, and the junction held 4 bases outside the gene matches. Germline V gene sequence: CDR1 MDHEN, CDR2 SYDVKM. The CDR3 runs to 14 residues. In DNA form, the CDR3 reads TGTGCCAGCAGACTAGCGGGAGAGATAGATACGCAGTATTTT. It codes for CASRLAGEIDTQYF.

CDR3 region: CASSLRRTGQETQYF. For the CDR3, the DNA is TGTGCCAGCAGCTTAAGGAGGACAGGACAAGAGACCCAGTACTTC. This rearrangement joins TRBV7-8 to TRBJ2-5, with 7 bases identical to TRBD1. Germline-derived CDR1 and CDR2 are SGHVS and FQNEAQ. The CDR3 is 15 amino acids. Trimming removed 2 bases from V and 2 bases from J; junction bases left unmatched: 5.

V gene TRBV7-6 combines with J gene TRBJ2-1; 8 bases match TRBD2. After removal of 4 bases from V and 2 bases from J, the junction contained 7 bases not matched to a gene. The CDR3 totals 16 residues. Per germline, CDR1 SGHVS and CDR2 FNYEAQ. This CDR3 is CASSSGGGLAYNEQFF. In DNA form, the CDR3 reads TGTGCCAGCAGCTCGGGCGGGGGACTAGCCTACAATGAGCAGTTCTTC.

This clonotype was counted at least ten times. The V and J genes are TRBV9 and TRBJ1-3, with D hard to call. The length of the CDR3 is 15 residues. The germline CDR1 and CDR2 sequences are SGDLS and YYNGEE. The ends were cut back, 0 bases at V and 1 base at J, with 8 bases in the middle. The CDR3 DNA follows: TGTGCCAGCAGCGTAGACGGTTTTTCTGGAAACACCATATATTTT. Translating it yields CASSVDGFSGNTIYF.

This clonotype was found a few times. This chain joins TRBV11-2 and TRBJ2-2; D is possibly TRBD2 (6 bases). This CDR3 is built from 14 residues. V was shortened by 4 bases and J by 3 bases, with 9 bases between the two germline ends. Per germline, CDR1 SGHAT and CDR2 FQNNGV. This chain's CDR3 is CASSSGTYTGELFF. CDR3 nucleotides: TGTGCCAGCAGCTCCGGGACTTACACCGGGGAGCTGTTTTTT.

This clonotype occurred many times. The rearrangement uses TRBV7-2 and TRBJ2-7; TRBD1 matches at 7 bases. V shed 5 bases, J shed 6 bases, and the junction held 1 base outside the gene matches. This CDR3 is 11 amino acids long. Germline loops: CDR1 SGHTA, CDR2 FQGNSA. The CDR3 DNA sequence: TGTGCCAGCAGCCCAGGGGGCGAGCAGTACTTC. Translated, it gives CASSPGGEQYF.

A few counts support this clonotype. The V gene is TRBV4-1, the J gene TRBJ2-7; possibly TRBD2 for D (5 bases). This CDR3 contains 17 residues. The ends were cut back, 0 bases at V and 1 base at J, with 16 bases in the middle. CDR1 and CDR2 (germline): MGHRA, YSYEKL. CDR3 protein: CASSQERGGVKSYEQYF. CDR3 nucleotide sequence: TGCGCCAGCAGCCAAGAACGAGGAGGAGTTAAATCCTACGAGCAGTACTTC.

The rearrangement uses TRBV13 and TRBJ2-1, with D perhaps TRBD2 (6 bases). There are 12 residues in the CDR3. Germline V lookup: CDR1 PRHDT, CDR2 FYEKMQ (reference sequence). V was shortened by 5 bases and J by 15 bases, with 17 bases between the two germline ends. The CDR3 spells CASSQDGGDPFF. DNA for the CDR3: TGTGCCAGCAGCCAGGACGGCGGGGATCCGTTCTTC.

J is TRBJ2-2 and V is TRBV28; 11 bases match TRBD1. The V gene's germline CDR1 is MDHEN and CDR2 SYDVKM. Trimming removed 8 bases from V and 3 bases from J; junction bases left unmatched: 11. The CDR3 is 17 amino acids. The DNA for the CDR3 is TGTGCCAGCGCGGGACTCCCGGGACAGGGGGACACCGGGGAGCTGTTTTTT. Residues: CASAGLPGQGDTGELFF. Full variable domain (missing parts from reference TRBV28 and TRBJ2-2): DVKVTQSSRYLVKRTGEKVFLECVQDMDHENMFWYRQDPGLGLRLIYFSYDVKMKEKGDIPEGYSVSREKKERFSLILESASTNQTSMYLCASAGLPGQGDTGELFFGEGSRLTVL.

The table lists this clonotype with a few counts. This sequence joins TRBV5-6 and TRBJ2-2, with 7 bases fitting TRBD2. Germline CDR1 SGHDT, CDR2 YYEEEE. V trimming: 1 base; J trimming: 6 bases; junction bases outside the gene matches: 9. The CDR3 is 16 residues long. CDR3 loop: CASSLWRETLSGELFF. The CDR3 nucleotides read TGTGCCAGCAGCTTGTGGCGGGAGACTCTGTCCGGGGAGCTGTTTTTT.

This clonotype was recorded a few times. The chain employs TRBV21-1 and TRBJ2-7; the table's D call, TRBD2, was not checked against the DNA. TRBV21-1 is termed a pseudogene. The CDR3 consists of 15 residues. The DNA of the CDR3 is TGTGCCAGCAGCAAATGCGCGGGAGGGGCCTACGAGCAGTACTTC. Protein: CASSKCAGGAYEQYF.

This clonotype was seen more than once but under ten times. The chain couples TRBV4-2 to TRBJ2-3, with D unresolved. Trimming left V 0 bases short and J 0 bases short, with 7 bases between. The germline gives CDR1 LGHNA, CDR2 YNFKEQ. The CDR3 is made up of 15 amino acids. CDR3 sequence: CASSQDFPSTDTQYF. As DNA, the CDR3 is TGTGCCAGCAGCCAAGATTTTCCTAGCACAGATACGCAGTATTTT.

This clonotype has a handful of counts. V gene TRBV28 combines with J gene TRBJ1-2, with D hard to call. Germline loops: CDR1 MDHEN, CDR2 SYDVKM. This CDR3 region has 12 residues. V was cut by 2 bases and J by 13 bases, with 14 bases left in between. This chain's CDR3 is CASSLRPLGGTF. The CDR3 DNA follows: TGTGCCAGCAGTTTAAGACCCCTTGGAGGCACCTTC.

The CDR3 region is CSARDLDQDNYNEQFF. CDR3 coding DNA: TGCAGTGCTAGAGATTTAGACCAAGACAACTACAATGAGCAGTTCTTC. The chain joins TRBV20-1 to TRBJ2-1; D is uncertain. This CDR3 has 16 residues. In germline, CDR1 is DFQATT, CDR2 SNEGSKA (reference sequence). V was clipped by 0 bases and J by 3 bases, with 15 bases between them.

This clonotype was seen ten or more times. The gene calls are TRBV20-1 and TRBJ1-1; 7 nucleotides agree with TRBD1. J gave up 1 base and V 3 bases, and 5 bases lay outside the gene matches. Looked up from germline, CDR1 is DFQATT and CDR2 is SNEGSKA (reference sequence). The CDR3 spans 14 residues. The CDR3 sequence: CSASRDRSNTEAFF. CDR3 in DNA: TGCAGTGCTAGCCGGGACAGATCGAACACTGAAGCTTTCTTT.

The chain has TRBV12-3 or TRBV12-4 and TRBJ2-1, with D perhaps matching TRBD1 or TRBD2 (5 bases each). The CDR3 extends over 15 amino acids. V was clipped by 2 bases and J by 7 bases, with 15 bases between them. The chain's CDR3 is CASSLTRGSQNEQFF. DNA for the CDR3: TGTGCCAGCAGTTTAACGAGGGGATCCCAAAATGAGCAGTTCTTC.

This clonotype was counted only a few times. The chain uses TRBV9 and TRBJ2-1, with D possibly being TRBD2 (6 bases). The length of the CDR3 is 14 residues. Deletions cut 0 bases from V and 6 bases from J, with 10 bases between. CDR1 is SGDLS, CDR2 YYNGEE, per germline. CDR3: CASSVAGDLNEQFF. Written as DNA, the CDR3 is TGTGCCAGCAGCGTAGCGGGAGACCTCAATGAGCAGTTCTTC.

This clonotype was recorded at least ten times. The gene calls are TRBV9 and TRBJ2-3; 12 nucleotides line up with TRBD2. The trim removed 4 bases at V and 2 bases at J, leaving 5 bases unmatched. The CDR3 has 16 residues. CDR1 and CDR2 from the germline V gene are SGDLS and YYNGEE. CDR3 DNA sequence: TGTGCCAGCAGCACACTAGCGGGGGGCCTCACAGATACGCAGTATTTT. Protein: CASSTLAGGLTDTQYF. Supplemented by reference TRBV9 and TRBJ2-3, the full variable domain reads DSGVTQTPKHLITATGQRVTLRCSPRSGDLSVYWYQQSLDQGLQFLIQYYNGEERAKGNILERFSAQQFPDLHSELNLSSLELGDSALYFCASSTLAGGLTDTQYFGPGTRLTVL.

V and J are TRBV7-9 and TRBJ2-2; no clear D. Germline loops: CDR1 SEHNR, CDR2 FQNEAQ (reference sequence). The V gene lost 7 bases and the J gene lost 3 bases, with 0 bases spanning the gap. The CDR3 extends over 10 amino acids. CDR3 bases: TGTGCCAGCAACACCGGGGAGCTGTTTTTT. This codes for CASNTGELFF.

This clonotype was seen repeatedly, ten times or more. V and J are TRBV24-1 and TRBJ2-1, with a weak D call TRBD2 (6 bases). The V end was cut by 5 bases, the J end by 8 bases, with 12 bases between. Per germline, CDR1 KGHDR and CDR2 SFDVKD. The CDR3 runs to 13 residues. The CDR3 DNA is TGTGCCACCAGTGCGGGACTCTTCGATGAGCAGTTCTTC. This translates into CATSAGLFDEQFF.

This clonotype was seen ten or more times. The gene calls are TRBV24-1 and TRBJ2-1; D ambiguous. The CDR3 length is 17 residues. Germline values: CDR1 KGHDR, CDR2 SFDVKD. V lost 3 bases to trimming and J lost 4 bases, with 18 bases between them. Written as DNA, the CDR3 is TGTGCCACCAGTGATCCCCTTATGGCGGAGACTTACAATGAGCAGTTCTTC. It is translated as CATSDPLMAETYNEQFF.